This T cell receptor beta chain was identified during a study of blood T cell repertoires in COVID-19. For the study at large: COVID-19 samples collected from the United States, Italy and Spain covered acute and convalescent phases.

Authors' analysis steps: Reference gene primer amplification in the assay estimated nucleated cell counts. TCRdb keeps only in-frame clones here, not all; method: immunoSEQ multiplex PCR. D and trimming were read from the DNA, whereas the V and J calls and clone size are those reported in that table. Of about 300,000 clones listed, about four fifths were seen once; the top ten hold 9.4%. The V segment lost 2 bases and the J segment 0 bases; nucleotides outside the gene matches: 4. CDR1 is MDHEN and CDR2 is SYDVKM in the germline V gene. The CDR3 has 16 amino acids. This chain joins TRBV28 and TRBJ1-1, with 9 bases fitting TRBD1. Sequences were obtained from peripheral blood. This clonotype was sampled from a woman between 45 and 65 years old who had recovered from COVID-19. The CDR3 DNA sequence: TGTGCCAGCAGTTTAGAACAGGGGGCTATGAACACTGAAGCTTTCTTT. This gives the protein CASSLEQGAMNTEAFF.